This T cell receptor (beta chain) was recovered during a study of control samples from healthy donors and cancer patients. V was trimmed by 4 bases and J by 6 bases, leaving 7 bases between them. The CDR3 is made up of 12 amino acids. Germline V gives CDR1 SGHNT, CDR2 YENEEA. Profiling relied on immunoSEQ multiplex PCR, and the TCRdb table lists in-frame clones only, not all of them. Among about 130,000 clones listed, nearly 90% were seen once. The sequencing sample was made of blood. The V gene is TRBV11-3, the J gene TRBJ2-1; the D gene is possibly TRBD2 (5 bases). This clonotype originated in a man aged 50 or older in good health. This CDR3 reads CASSWESNEQFF. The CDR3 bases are TGTGCCAGCAGCTGGGAGAGCAATGAGCAGTTCTTC. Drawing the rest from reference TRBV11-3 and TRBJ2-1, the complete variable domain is EAGVVQSPRYKIIEKKQPVAFWCNPISGHNTLYWYLQNLGQGPELLIRYENEEAVDDSQLPKDRFSAERLKGVDSTLKIQPAELGDSAVYLCASSWESNEQFFGPGTRLTVL.